This T cell receptor (beta chain) was observed in a study of shared clonotypes between healthy human individuals. Here immunoSEQ multiplex PCR was the method, and the copy in TCRdb shows in-frame clones only, minus some. The sample lists some 240,000 clones, over 60% occurring once. J was trimmed by 2 bases and V by 6 bases; bases with no gene match: 5. The CDR3 totals 14 residues. The germline CDR1 and CDR2 sequences are MNHEY and SMNVEV (reference sequence). This clone was observed at least ten times. The chain couples TRBV27 to TRBJ2-7; 9 bases are a match to TRBD2. This clonotype was obtained from a man aged 30 to 45 in good health. The specimen sequenced was memory CD4+ T cells sorted from blood. Subset in this sample: CD45RA-negative fraction. Written as DNA, the CDR3 is TGTGCCAGCAGGGCTAGCGGGAACCCCTACGAGCAGTACTTC. Translating gives CASRASGNPYEQYF.